The 24 T cell receptor beta chains given below trace back to one sample, sequenced in a study of T cell responses to AZD1222 COVID-19 vaccine. Clones were sequenced by immunoSEQ multiplex PCR, and TCRdb holds only the in-frame ones, with some missing. Of about 180,000 clones listed, around nine tenths are singletons. This specimen consisted of peripheral blood, obtained on day 0 of AZD1222 vaccination. The receptors shown here come from an adult in good health.

The chain carries TRBV6-2 or TRBV6-3 and TRBJ1-2; D remains ambiguous. The CDR3 consists of 14 residues. CDR1 is MNHEY and CDR2 is SVGEGT in the germline V gene. Trimming pared 5 bases from V and 4 bases from J, leaving 14 bases between. This chain's CDR3 is CASSVPGVLYGYTF. DNA of the CDR3: TGTGCCAGCAGTGTGCCCGGGGTCCTCTATGGCTACACCTTC.

The chain recombines TRBV5-1 with TRBJ1-6; TRBD1 agrees at 7 bases. Germline V lookup: CDR1 SGHRS, CDR2 YFSETQ. The CDR3 is made up of 16 amino acids. The V and J ends lost 0 bases and 7 bases, in that order; junction bases with no gene match: 7. CDR3 sequence (DNA): TGCGCCAGCAGCTTGGACTGGGACAGCAAAAATTCACCCCTCCACTTT. Translating it yields CASSLDWDSKNSPLHF.

J is TRBJ2-7 and V is TRBV5-1; 9 bases line up with TRBD1. From germline, CDR1 is SGHRS and CDR2 YFSETQ. The trim removed 5 bases at V and 4 bases at J, leaving 7 bases unmatched. The CDR3 sequence is 14 residues long. The CDR3 protein is CASRGTGGEYEQYF. For the CDR3, the DNA is TGCGCCAGCAGAGGCACAGGGGGCGAGTACGAGCAGTACTTC. Using reference TRBV5-1 and TRBJ2-7 for the parts outside the CDR3, the full variable domain is KAGVTQTPRYLIKTRGQQVTLSCSPISGHRSVSWYQQTPGQGLQFLFEYFSETQRNKGNFPGRFSGRQFSNSRSEMNVSTLELGDSALYLCASRGTGGEYEQYFGPGTRLTVT.

The J gene is TRBJ1-4, the V gene TRBV14, with D perhaps TRBD1 (6 bases). The CDR3 is 15 residues long. Trimming left V 2 bases short and J 2 bases short, with 9 bases between. The germline gives CDR1 SGHDN, CDR2 FVKESK. The CDR3 sequence is CASSQRGSTNEKLFF. As DNA, the CDR3 is TGTGCCAGCAGCCAAAGGGGGTCGACTAATGAAAAACTGTTTTTT.

The gene calls are TRBV4-3 and TRBJ1-2; TRBD1 aligns across 8 bases. J was trimmed by 4 bases and V by 1 base; bases with no gene match: 2. CDR3 length: 14 residues. Germline CDR1 LGHNA, CDR2 YSLEER. The DNA for the CDR3 is TGCGCCAGCAGCCAAGCAGGGGGCTCCTATGGCTACACCTTC. Translated: CASSQAGGSYGYTF.

The V gene is TRBV6-1, the J gene TRBJ1-6; no definite D call. Germline CDR1 is MNHNS and CDR2 is SASEGT. The CDR3 totals 15 residues. V shed 0 bases and J shed 6 bases, with 9 bases lying between them. The CDR3: CASSEAQVPNSPLHF. The CDR3 nucleotides are TGTGCCAGCAGTGAAGCGCAAGTTCCTAATTCACCCCTCCACTTT.

This clone has a single count. The V call is TRBV12-3 or TRBV12-4, the J call TRBJ2-7; 9 bases agree with TRBD1. V shed 5 bases and J 6 bases; nucleotides not matched to a gene: 5. This CDR3 contains 13 residues. The chain's CDR3 is CASSPGQGFEQYF. For the CDR3, the DNA is TGTGCCAGCAGTCCGGGACAGGGATTCGAGCAGTACTTC.

The V gene is TRBV13, the J gene TRBJ2-1, with D unclear. With 0 bases removed from V and 2 bases from J, the gap between germline ends came to 8 bases. This CDR3 spans 15 amino acids. Germline V CDR1 and CDR2: PRHDT, FYEKMQ (reference sequence). The CDR3, as DNA: TGTGCCAGCAGCTTAGGGTTAAATACCTACAATGAGCAGTTCTTC. Amino acids: CASSLGLNTYNEQFF.

This chain links TRBV12-3 or TRBV12-4 with TRBJ1-5; D gene ambiguous. CDR3 length: 13 residues. With 2 bases removed from V and 7 bases from J, the gap between germline ends came to 9 bases. The CDR3 protein is CASSLKAGQPQHF. The CDR3 DNA reads as TGTGCCAGCAGTTTAAAAGCCGGGCAGCCCCAGCATTTT.

J is TRBJ1-1 and V is TRBV6-5; possible D gene TRBD1, 5 bases. Germline loops: CDR1 MNHEY, CDR2 SVGAGI. The CDR3 runs 13 residues. V was shortened by 7 bases and J by 3 bases, with 12 bases between the two germline ends. Here the CDR3 DNA reads TGTGCCAGCACTCCGGGGCGCTACACTGAAGCTTTCTTT. Its protein is CASTPGRYTEAFF.

The J gene is TRBJ1-1, the V gene TRBV6-5; D gene ambiguous. The CDR3 totals 13 residues. Germline V gene data show CDR1 as MNHEY and CDR2 as SVGAGI. V lost 7 bases and J lost 0, with 9 bases in between. Here the CDR3 DNA reads TGTGCCAGCAATATTGAGATGAACACTGAAGCTTTCTTT. Its protein product is CASNIEMNTEAFF.

The chain is built from TRBV30 and TRBJ1-1; D possibly corresponds to TRBD1 (5 bases). V lost 1 base to trimming and J lost 1 base, with 7 bases between them. CDR1 is GTSNPN, CDR2 SVGIG, per germline (reference sequence). The CDR3 runs 13 residues. DNA of the CDR3: TGTGCCTGGAGTGCTGGGGGGAACACTGAAGCTTTCTTT. Translated, it gives CAWSAGGNTEAFF.

This chain uses TRBV4-1 with TRBJ2-3; possible D gene TRBD2, 5 bases. Germline assignment: CDR1 MGHRA and CDR2 YSYEKL. V was pared by 4 bases and J by 0 bases, with 8 bases between. This CDR3 is built from 14 residues. The chain's CDR3 is CASSRTGSTDTQYF. The CDR3 DNA reads as TGCGCCAGCAGCCGGACTGGTAGCACAGATACGCAGTATTTT.

The genes are TRBV5-4 and TRBJ1-6, with D hard to call. Germline V gives CDR1 SGHNT, CDR2 YYREEE (reference sequence). The CDR3 covers 16 residues. Trimming stripped 4 bases from V and 0 bases from J, with 11 bases between. The CDR3 DNA reads TGTGCCAGCAGCCCGACCGTTAGCTCCTATAATTCACCCCTCCACTTT. Encoded protein: CASSPTVSSYNSPLHF.

This clone has just a few counts. CDR3 protein: CAWSVLGQGAGAGELFF. The CDR3 DNA reads as TGTGCCTGGAGTGTACTGGGGCAGGGGGCCGGGGCCGGGGAGCTGTTTTTT. The chain is built from TRBV30 and TRBJ2-2, with 8 bases that match TRBD1. The V and J ends lost 0 bases and 6 bases, in that order; junction bases with no gene match: 12. Germline CDR1 GTSNPN, CDR2 SVGIG (reference sequence). The CDR3 spans 17 residues. The entire variable domain, with the rest obtained from reference TRBV30 and TRBJ2-2, is as follows: SQTIHQWPATLVQPVGSPLSLECTVEGTSNPNLYWYRQAAGRGLQLLFYSVGIGQISSEVPQNLSASRPQDRQFILSSKKLLLSDSGFYLCAWSVLGQGAGAGELFFGEGSRLTVL.

V usage is TRBV27 and J usage is TRBJ1-5, with D unclear. CDR3 size: 13 residues. CDR1 is MNHEY and CDR2 is SMNVEV in the germline V gene (reference sequence). Trimming stripped 2 bases from V and 1 base from J, with 3 bases between. CDR3 nucleotides: TGTGCCAGCAGTTTAAAAAGCAATCAGCCCCAGCATTTT. Protein sequence: CASSLKSNQPQHF.

The rearrangement uses TRBV6-1 and TRBJ1-5, with D uncertain. This CDR3 has 12 residues. Trimming left V 2 bases short and J 9 bases short, with 8 bases between. Germline CDR1 MNHNS, CDR2 SASEGT. CDR3 loop: CASSEQDRPQHF. The CDR3 DNA reads TGTGCCAGCAGTGAACAGGATCGGCCCCAGCATTTT.

CDR3 in DNA: TGTGCCAGCTCACCAGCGGGAGGGCTCGCCTACGAGCAGTACTTC. This codes for CASSPAGGLAYEQYF. The rearrangement joins TRBV18 to TRBJ2-7, with TRBD2 matching over 9 bases. The CDR3 sequence is 15 residues long. The germline CDR1 and CDR2 sequences are KGHSH and LQKENI. V lost 2 bases and J lost 2; bases outside the gene matches: 4.

This clone has just one count. The J gene is TRBJ1-3, the V gene TRBV7-9, with TRBD1 matching 8 bases. V lost 5 bases to trimming and J lost 3 bases; unmatched junction nucleotides: 3. CDR1 is SEHNR, CDR2 FQNEAQ, per germline (reference sequence). The CDR3 length is 14 residues. The CDR3 spells CASSQGQDGNTIYF. The DNA of the CDR3 is TGTGCCAGCAGCCAGGGACAGGATGGAAACACCATATATTTT.

The chain links TRBV10-3 to TRBJ1-1; D is unresolved. The CDR3 length is 13 residues. Germline V CDR1 and CDR2: ENHRY, SYGVKD. The germline V and J ends were trimmed by 7 bases and 10 bases, with 19 bases remaining between them. This CDR3 reads CAIKGAEPNRAFF. DNA of the CDR3: TGTGCCATCAAAGGAGCAGAGCCTAACAGAGCTTTCTTT.

The chain has TRBV19 and TRBJ1-4; 9 bases align to TRBD1. CDR3 length: 15 amino acids. Germline CDR1 LNHDA, CDR2 SQIVND (reference sequence). V gave up 8 bases and J gave up 1 base; unmatched junction bases: 5. The CDR3 coding sequence is TGTGCCAGTGGGGACAGGGTGGTAACTAATGAAAAACTGTTTTTT. It codes for CASGDRVVTNEKLFF. Together with reference TRBV19 and TRBJ1-4, the CDR3 gives the full variable domain: DGGITQSPKYLFRKEGQNVTLSCEQNLNHDAMYWYRQDPGQGLRLIYYSQIVNDFQKGDIAEGYSVSREKKESFPLTVTSAQKNPTAFYLCASGDRVVTNEKLFFGSGTQLSVL.

This chain joins TRBV9 and TRBJ1-1, with D hard to call. Trimming took off 4 bases at V and 1 base at J, with 14 bases between the two ends. Germline values: CDR1 SGDLS, CDR2 YYNGEE. The CDR3 is 15 amino acids. CDR3 residues: CASSSGGLGNTEAFF. CDR3 DNA sequence: TGTGCCAGCAGCTCGGGAGGGCTGGGGAACACTGAAGCTTTCTTT. The entire variable domain, with the rest obtained from reference TRBV9 and TRBJ1-1, is as follows: DSGVTQTPKHLITATGQRVTLRCSPRSGDLSVYWYQQSLDQGLQFLIQYYNGEERAKGNILERFSAQQFPDLHSELNLSSLELGDSALYFCASSSGGLGNTEAFFGQGTRLTVV.

The V call is TRBV10-2, the J call TRBJ1-2; 7 bases align to TRBD1. The CDR3 loop spans 16 amino acids. Germline lookup yields CDR1 WSHSY and CDR2 SAAADI. The ends lost 3 bases at V and 8 bases at J; junction bases unmatched: 15. CDR3 in DNA: TGCGCCAGCAGTGAAGGGATAGGGCCAGGGGGGAAAGGCTACACCTTC. This encodes CASSEGIGPGGKGYTF.

The V and J genes are TRBV28 and TRBJ1-2; D gene ambiguous. V was shortened by 7 bases and J by 6 bases, with 15 bases between the two germline ends. CDR1 MDHEN and CDR2 SYDVKM come from the germline V gene. The CDR3 spans 13 residues. The CDR3 region is CASTSAGGNGYTF. The CDR3 DNA sequence: TGTGCCAGCACCTCGGCGGGAGGGAATGGCTACACCTTC.